This TCR beta chain was identified during a study of cytomegalovirus exposure and HLA in healthy donors. The study ran its PCR with 60 Vbeta and 13 Jbeta primers. Libraries were prepared by immunoSEQ multiplex PCR; TCRdb keeps only in-frame clonotypes and omits some of them. The top ten clones hold around 0.38% of a sample with 200,000 or so clones, around 79% of them seen once. About this clone: Its specificity is unknown.

Study-wide results and caveats: The likely explanation for a cluster of highly shared sequence variants was sequencing artifact. Association of a missense DCLRE1C variant with TCR beta V- and J-gene trimming was reported in a later analysis. It was reported that the classifier diagnosed cytomegalovirus status with high specificity and sensitivity in both the original and validation cohorts. Analysis was performed later, and it showed HLA-associated TCR beta chains to be more clonally expanded than equally common others.

Germline CDR1 SGHNT, CDR2 YENEEA. The CDR3 covers 16 residues. Sequenced input: PBMCs. The chain recombines TRBV11-3 with TRBJ2-7; TRBD1 aligns across 9 bases. This TCR derives from a male donor in good health and CMV-seropositive. CDR3 in amino acids: CAAPGDRVFLAYEQYF. The CDR3, as DNA: TGTGCAGCCCCCGGGGACAGGGTATTCTTAGCCTACGAGCAGTACTTC.